This T cell receptor (beta chain) was sequenced during a study of T cells in localized non-small cell lung cancer. From germline, CDR1 is SGHNT and CDR2 YYREEE (reference sequence). The CDR3 totals 18 residues. Profiling relied on immunoSEQ multiplex PCR, and the TCRdb table lists in-frame clones only, not all of them. The repertoire includes 30,000 or so clones, roughly 91% of them detected once, and roughly 13% sits in the top ten. A word on this clone: Relative to the germline gene, one junction end is altered; a read error may explain this.

This clonotype was sampled from a female donor of 60 years or more with stage III squamous cell lung carcinoma. This specimen was peripheral blood, taken before any cancer treatment. The chain employs TRBV5-4 and TRBJ2-3; 9 positions agree with TRBD2. The CDR3 is CASSSMAGGKRGTVTQYF. The CDR3 region has the DNA TGTGCCAGCAGCTCCATGGCGGGGGGGAAACGGGGCACAGTTACGCAGTATTTT.